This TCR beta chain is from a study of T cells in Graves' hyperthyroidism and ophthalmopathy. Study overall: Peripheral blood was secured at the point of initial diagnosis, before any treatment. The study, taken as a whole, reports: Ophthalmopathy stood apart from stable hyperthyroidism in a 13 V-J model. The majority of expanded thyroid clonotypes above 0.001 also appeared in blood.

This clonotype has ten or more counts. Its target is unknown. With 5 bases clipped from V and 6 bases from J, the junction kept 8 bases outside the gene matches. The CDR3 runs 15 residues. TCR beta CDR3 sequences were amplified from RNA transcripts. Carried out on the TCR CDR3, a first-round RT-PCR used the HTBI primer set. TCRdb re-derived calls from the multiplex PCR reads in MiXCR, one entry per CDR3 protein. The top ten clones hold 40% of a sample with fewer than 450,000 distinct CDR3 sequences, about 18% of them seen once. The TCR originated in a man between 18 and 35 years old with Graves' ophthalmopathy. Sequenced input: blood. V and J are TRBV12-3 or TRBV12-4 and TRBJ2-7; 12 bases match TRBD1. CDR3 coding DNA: TGTGCCAGCAGTCCCTCCGGGACAGGGGGCGGCGAGCAGTACTTC. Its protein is CASSPSGTGGGEQYF.